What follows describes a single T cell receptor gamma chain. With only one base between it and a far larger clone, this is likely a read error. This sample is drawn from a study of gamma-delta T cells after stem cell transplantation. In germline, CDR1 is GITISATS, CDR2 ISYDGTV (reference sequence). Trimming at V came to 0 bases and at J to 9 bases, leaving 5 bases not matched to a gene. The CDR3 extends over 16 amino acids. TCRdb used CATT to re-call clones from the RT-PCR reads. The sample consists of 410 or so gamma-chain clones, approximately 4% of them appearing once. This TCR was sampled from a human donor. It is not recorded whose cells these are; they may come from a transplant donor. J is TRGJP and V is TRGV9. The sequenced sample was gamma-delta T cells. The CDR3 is CALWEVEGLGKKIKVF. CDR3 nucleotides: TGTGCCTTGTGGGAGGTGGAAGGGTTGGGCAAAAAAATCAAGGTATTT.